This T cell receptor beta chain emerged from a study of shared clonotypes between healthy human individuals. This clone was found a few times. The repertoire was sequenced with immunoSEQ multiplex PCR; TCRdb's copy has only in-frame clones and lacks some. The table lists 400,000 to 550,000 clones, about 80% of them singletons, with more than 10% in the top ten. Germline V lookup: CDR1 SGHTA, CDR2 FQGNSA. This CDR3 spans 14 amino acids. The trim removed 6 bases at V and 3 bases at J, leaving 8 bases unmatched. The sequence derives from a woman aged 40 to 49 in good health. Some clones in this sample may be carry-over from other donors' samples. The sequenced sample was PBMCs. This rearrangement joins TRBV7-2 to TRBJ2-7; 7 bases are a match to TRBD2. In DNA, the CDR3 is TGTGCCAGCAGGGGGGGAGGGAGCGACTACGAGCAGTACTTC. Protein: CASRGGGSDYEQYF.